The 16 T cell receptor beta chains below were found in one sample sequenced in a study of control samples from healthy donors and cancer patients. Clones were read by immunoSEQ multiplex PCR, and TCRdb kept only the in-frame ones, dropping some. The top ten clones hold less than 6% of a sample with 120,000 to 150,000 clones, 90% to 95% of them seen once. Sequenced: blood. The receptors here all came from a man younger than 35 in good health.

The genes are TRBV19 and TRBJ2-3, with D unresolved. Trimming left V 8 bases short and J 6 bases short, with 15 bases between. The germline V gene encodes CDR1 LNHDA and CDR2 SQIVND (reference sequence). The CDR3 has 13 amino acids. For the CDR3, the DNA is TGTGCCAGTCCCCAGTTTCGCTGTGATACGCAGTATTTT. Translation gives CASPQFRCDTQYF.

The chain employs TRBV5-6 and TRBJ1-1; D remains ambiguous. Germline V gene sequence: CDR1 SGHDT, CDR2 YYEEEE. This CDR3 is built from 15 residues. Trimming removed 0 bases from V and 1 base from J, with 10 bases in between. The CDR3 DNA reads TGTGCCAGCAGCTTGGACCCCCTTCAGAACACTGAAGCTTTCTTT. Its translation: CASSLDPLQNTEAFF.

The chain employs TRBV29-1 and TRBJ1-2; possibly TRBD1 for D (5 bases). The CDR3 extends over 11 amino acids. V was pared by 5 bases and J by 7 bases, with 11 bases between. CDR1 and CDR2 from the germline V gene are SQVTM and ANQGSEA. CDR3 in amino acids: CSVYQGAGYTF. The CDR3 nucleotides are TGCAGCGTTTATCAGGGTGCTGGCTACACCTTC. The full variable domain, completed using reference TRBV29-1 and TRBJ1-2, is SAVISQKPSRDICQRGTSLTIQCQVDSQVTMMFWYRQQPGQSLTLIATANQGSEATYESGFVIDKFPISRPNLTFSTLTVSNMSPEDSSIYLCSVYQGAGYTFGSGTRLTVV.

V gene TRBV10-3 combines with J gene TRBJ1-2; TRBD1 matches at 10 bases. Losses at the gene ends were 7 bases for V and 2 bases for J; bases not matched to a gene: 13. The CDR3 covers 17 residues. Germline V gene lookup returns CDR1 ENHRY and CDR2 SYGVKD. CDR3 residues: CAITSTRDRGPNYGYTF. CDR3 DNA: TGTGCCATCACATCAACTAGGGACAGGGGTCCCAACTATGGCTACACCTTC.

The chain recombines TRBV28 with TRBJ1-1; D is perhaps TRBD1 (5 bases). This CDR3 region has 14 residues. Germline V CDR1 and CDR2: MDHEN, SYDVKM. The V gene lost 5 bases and the J gene lost 9 bases, with 19 bases spanning the gap. CDR3 sequence (DNA): TGTGCCAGCAGTATCCCACGGGGACTTGTTAAAGCTTTCTTT. It yields the protein CASSIPRGLVKAFF.

In nucleotides, the CDR3 is TGCAGCGTTATACTGACCTACAGGGAGCAGTACTTC. Translated, it gives CSVILTYREQYF. The rearrangement links TRBV29-1 to TRBJ2-7; TRBD1 is a possible D gene (5 bases). CDR1 SQVTM and CDR2 ANQGSEA come from the germline V gene. V shed 5 bases and J shed 7 bases, with 15 bases lying between them. The CDR3 length is 12 residues.

The chain employs TRBV30 and TRBJ1-5, with a tentative D call TRBD1 (5 bases). The CDR3 totals 14 residues. V lost 5 bases and J lost 0, with 11 bases in between. Germline CDR1 and CDR2: GTSNPN and SVGIG (reference sequence). CDR3 in amino acids: CAWGTVTSNQPQHF. The DNA for the CDR3 is TGTGCCTGGGGGACCGTGACTAGCAATCAGCCCCAGCATTTT.

J is TRBJ2-7 and V is TRBV5-6; D possibly corresponds to TRBD2 (5 bases). The germline V gene has CDR1 SGHDT and CDR2 YYEEEE. The CDR3 runs to 16 residues. V was cut by 5 bases and J by 5 bases, with 23 bases left in between. The CDR3 is CASSSMPSPWGDEQYF. CDR3 nucleotides: TGTGCCAGCAGTTCCATGCCGAGCCCTTGGGGAGACGAGCAGTACTTC.

The V and J genes are TRBV19 and TRBJ1-3; D gene unclear. Germline V gene data show CDR1 as LNHDA and CDR2 as SQIVND (reference sequence). With 5 bases removed from V and 4 bases from J, the gap between germline ends came to 3 bases. This CDR3 spans 11 amino acids. The CDR3 here is CASSYGNTIYF. The CDR3 DNA sequence: TGTGCCAGTAGTTACGGAAACACCATATATTTT.

The chain is built from TRBV10-3 and TRBJ1-5; D call uncertain. Trimming pared 7 bases from V and 3 bases from J, leaving 10 bases between. Germline V lookup: CDR1 ENHRY, CDR2 SYGVKD. The CDR3 totals 13 residues. CDR3 loop: CAITLSPNQPQHF. CDR3 DNA: TGTGCCATCACCTTATCCCCCAATCAGCCCCAGCATTTT.

The rearrangement joins TRBV4-3 to TRBJ1-5; weak D call: TRBD1 (6 bases). This CDR3 is 17 amino acids long. Trimming removed 0 bases from V and 9 bases from J, with 21 bases in between. Germline CDR1 and CDR2: LGHNA and YSLEER. CDR3 DNA: TGCGCCAGCAGCCAAGACGTCGGCGGGACAAGCTTTCGGCCCCAGCATTTT. Translating gives CASSQDVGGTSFRPQHF.

The chain links TRBV19 to TRBJ1-1, with D possibly being TRBD1 (5 bases). V dropped 7 bases and J dropped 4 bases, with 10 bases sitting between them. Germline CDR1 is LNHDA and CDR2 is SQIVND (reference sequence). This CDR3 has 12 residues. CDR3: CASTFGGTEAFF. CDR3 DNA sequence: TGTGCCAGTACCTTCGGGGGCACTGAAGCTTTCTTT.

The DNA of the CDR3 is TGTGCCAGCAGCTTGCCTCCCGCAGGGACAAATTCACCCCTCCACTTT. Protein sequence: CASSLPPAGTNSPLHF. The chain links TRBV5-6 to TRBJ1-6; tentatively, D is TRBD1 (6 bases). There are 16 residues in the CDR3. Trimming stripped 1 base from V and 7 bases from J, with 15 bases between. CDR1 and CDR2 from the germline V gene are SGHDT and YYEEEE.

The chain links TRBV19 to TRBJ1-2; tentative D call: TRBD1 (5 bases). This CDR3 has 15 residues. Between the trimmed V and J ends, which lost 3 bases and 4 bases, there was a span of 15 bases. Germline CDR1 LNHDA, CDR2 SQIVND (reference sequence). As DNA, the CDR3 is TGTGCCAGTAGTATTGACAGTATCCTCCCCTATGGCTACACCTTC. Encoded protein: CASSIDSILPYGYTF.

This clone was seen a single time. V is TRBV29-1 and J is TRBJ2-3; D not certain. Trimming removed 4 bases from V and 3 bases from J, with 11 bases in between. The length of the CDR3 is 13 residues. Germline V gene lookup returns CDR1 SQVTM and CDR2 ANQGSEA. CDR3 sequence: CSVVPQLTDTQYF. In DNA form, the CDR3 reads TGCAGCGTTGTACCCCAACTGACAGATACGCAGTATTTT.

About this clone: At one boundary the junction diverges from the germline segment, which might be a read error. V usage is TRBV6-2 or TRBV6-3 and J usage is TRBJ2-7, with TRBD2 matching over 14 bases. Germline-derived CDR1 and CDR2 are MNHEY and SVGEGT. The CDR3 sequence is 18 residues long. CDR3: CASSYLLTSGRVSHEQYF. CDR3 nucleotide sequence: TGTGCCAGCAGTTACCTCCTGACTAGCGGGAGGGTCTCCCACGAGCAGTACTTC.